The 9 T cell receptor beta chains below were found in one sample sequenced in a study of cytomegalovirus exposure and HLA in healthy donors. This PCR relied on a set of 60 Vbeta primers and 13 Jbeta primers. Assay used: immunoSEQ multiplex PCR; TCRdb lists only in-frame clones, some missing. Of approximately 160,000 clones in the sample, around 80% are singletons; the top ten hold about 2%. The sample was PBMCs. The receptors derive from a human donor in good health.

CDR3 residues: CSVVPSGGPNTGELFF. DNA for the CDR3: TGCAGCGTTGTTCCTAGCGGGGGACCCAACACCGGGGAGCTGTTTTTT. The V gene is TRBV29-1, the J gene TRBJ2-2; 10 bases align to TRBD2. Germline CDR1 is SQVTM and CDR2 is ANQGSEA. V trimming: 4 bases; J trimming: 2 bases; junction bases outside the gene matches: 7. The CDR3 contains 16 residues.

This chain links TRBV19 with TRBJ2-3; TRBD1 might be the D (5 bases). Germline loops: CDR1 LNHDA, CDR2 SQIVND (reference sequence). Trimming stripped 4 bases from V and 4 bases from J, with 15 bases between. CDR3 length: 15 amino acids. The CDR3 loop is CASSTSLGDADTQYF. For the CDR3, the DNA is TGTGCCAGTAGTACCTCGTTAGGGGATGCAGATACGCAGTATTTT.

V and J are TRBV7-3 and TRBJ2-2; 12 nucleotides align to TRBD1. The CDR3 has 17 amino acids. Germline V gene lookup returns CDR1 SGHTA and CDR2 FQGTGA. V dropped 6 bases and J dropped 3; count of bases not matched to a gene: 8. CDR3 bases: TGTGCCAGCAGAGCCGGGACAGGGGGCTCTCACACCGGGGAGCTGTTTTTT. This sequence encodes CASRAGTGGSHTGELFF.

This clone was recorded only once. This rearrangement joins TRBV7-2 to TRBJ2-1, with 7 bases lining up with TRBD2. V lost 0 bases, J lost 7 bases, and 0 bases stayed unmatched. Per germline, CDR1 SGHTA and CDR2 FQGNSA. The CDR3 length is 13 residues. Here the CDR3 reads CASSLAGGNEQFF. CDR3 in DNA: TGTGCCAGCAGCTTAGCGGGGGGGAATGAGCAGTTCTTC.

J is TRBJ2-3 and V is TRBV9; 12 bases are a match to TRBD2. Losses at the gene ends were 4 bases for V and 4 bases for J; bases not matched to a gene: 7. The CDR3 is made up of 16 amino acids. CDR1 is SGDLS and CDR2 is YYNGEE in the germline V gene. CDR3 residues: CASSLRLAGDSDTQYF. DNA of the CDR3: TGTGCCAGCAGCCTTAGACTAGCGGGGGATTCAGATACGCAGTATTTT.

This clone was seen a few times. This chain joins TRBV6-5 and TRBJ1-3; 8 nucleotides agree with TRBD1. The CDR3 covers 15 residues. The V gene end was trimmed by 2 bases and the J gene end by 4 bases; junction bases not matched to a gene: 4. The germline V gene encodes CDR1 MNHEY and CDR2 SVGAGI. CDR3 DNA sequence: TGTGCCAGCAGTTACGGACAGGGTCGAGGAAACACCATATATTTT. Its translation: CASSYGQGRGNTIYF.

This clone was picked up one time. The CDR3 loop is CASRAVGNTIYF. CDR3 in DNA: TGTGCCAGCAGAGCGGTTGGAAACACCATATATTTT. This chain uses TRBV6-5 with TRBJ1-3; no firm D call. The CDR3 length is 12 residues. Per the germline V gene, CDR1 is MNHEY and CDR2 is SVGAGI. Trimming removed 6 bases at V and 3 bases at J, with 6 bases between.

Here the CDR3 DNA reads TGTGCCAGCAGCGAACGAATTGGGCAAGCCTGGTTAAAAGCTTTCTTT. Translating gives CASSERIGQAWLKAFF. The V call is TRBV7-9, the J call TRBJ1-1; D unresolved. Trimming cost V 5 bases and J 9 bases, with 25 bases left between them. CDR1 is SEHNR and CDR2 is FQNEAQ in the germline V gene (reference sequence). The CDR3 has 16 amino acids.

The chain joins TRBV5-1 to TRBJ2-7; TRBD1 matches at 8 bases. The CDR3 contains 14 residues. V gave up 4 bases and J gave up 5 bases; unmatched junction bases: 8. Germline CDR1 reads SGHRS; CDR2 reads YFSETQ. Here the CDR3 reads CASSPRQGNNEQYF. CDR3 coding DNA: TGCGCCAGCAGCCCCAGACAGGGGAATAACGAGCAGTACTTC.